This TCR beta chain was sequenced in a study of blood T cell repertoires in COVID-19. Whole-study context: Acute and convalescent COVID-19 samples came from the United States, Italy and Spain.

Authors' data handling: Nucleated cell counts were estimated from reference gene primer amplification. The assay was immunoSEQ multiplex PCR, and TCRdb's table has in-frame clones only and misses some. V and J calls plus clone size are reproduced from that table; the DNA served to infer D and trimming. The sample comprises approximately 160,000 clones, roughly 83% of which are singletons, and around 4.3% rests with the top ten. Residents of about two dozen US areas, aged roughly 18 to 89 years, made up the participants. CDR1 is MNHEY, CDR2 SMNVEV, per germline (reference sequence). The V end lost 4 bases, the J end lost 4 bases, and 17 bases lay between the germline ends. The CDR3 runs to 16 residues.

The gene calls are TRBV27 and TRBJ2-1, with D possibly being TRBD2 (5 bases). The sequencing input was PBMCs or T cells enriched from blood (not recorded which). The sequence was collected from a woman between 45 and 65 years old who had recovered from COVID-19. The CDR3 sequence is CASSSPGSRTYNEQFF. CDR3 DNA sequence: TGTGCCAGCAGTTCTCCCGGTAGCAGGACTTACAATGAGCAGTTCTTC.